This entry features one T cell receptor beta chain sequence. The target antigen is unknown. The data were obtained in a study of graft-versus-host responses after intestinal transplantation. Germline CDR1 and CDR2: SNHLY and FYNNEI. With V trimmed by 0 bases and J by 5 bases, 11 bases remained unmatched. CDR3 size: 18 residues. The assay was immunoSEQ multiplex PCR, and TCRdb's table has in-frame clones only and misses some. The repertoire includes 100,000 or so clones, 91% of them detected once, and under 0.2% sits in the top ten. The chain links TRBV2 to TRBJ2-3, with 10 bases identical to TRBD2. The source was unstimulated CD4+ T cells sorted from spleen or lymph node cells, collected before transplant. The origin of this receptor is a human donor who was the organ donor for an intestinal transplant. The CDR3 loop reads CASSEALRLAGVEDTQYF. The DNA for the CDR3 is TGTGCCAGCAGTGAAGCGCTTCGTCTAGCGGGGGTAGAAGATACGCAGTATTTT.